This T cell receptor (beta chain) is from a study of T cell changes during pregnancy in multiple sclerosis. Assay used: immunoSEQ multiplex PCR; TCRdb lists only in-frame clones, some missing. The sample gives over 80,000 clones, 90% of which show up once; just over 0.75% is in the top ten. Looked up from germline, CDR1 is MDHEN and CDR2 is SYDVKM. The CDR3 runs 12 residues. V lost 2 bases and J lost 12, with 11 bases in between. This chain connects TRBV28 to TRBJ2-1; D may be TRBD2 (5 bases). The sequence was collected from a female donor in good health, enrolled as a control in a pregnancy study. The sequencing here drew on peripheral blood, taken in the second trimester of pregnancy. The CDR3 loop reads CASSLPRGGQFF. The CDR3 DNA sequence: TGTGCCAGCAGTTTACCTCGGGGTGGGCAGTTCTTC.